This entry is about one TCR beta chain. Sequencing targeted TCR beta in blood CD8+ and CD4+ T cells. Matching for age and sex applied to the controls, who were healthy donors. This entry belongs to a study of CD8 T cells in Susac syndrome. Germline V lookup: CDR1 ENHRY, CDR2 SYGVKD. The CDR3 consists of 13 residues. The V end was cut by 8 bases, the J end by 9 bases, with 20 bases between. RNA, at roughly 0.45 to 1 ug, was reverse transcribed with random hexamers. Across 54 Vbeta and 13 Jbeta, TCR beta CDR3 was amplified with immunoSEQ multiplex PCR. TCRdb reprocessed the immunoSEQ multiplex PCR reads via MiXCR and lists one record per CDR3 protein. The sample has some 48,000 distinct CDR3 sequences; around 92% are singletons.

The V call is TRBV10-3, the J call TRBJ2-7, with TRBD2 as a possible D gene (7 bases). The sequenced material came from CD8+ T cells from PBMCs. This TCR was sampled from a human donor in good health. CDR3 bases: TGTGCCATCCGACCGGGGGGCAACGGGGGGCAGTACTTC. Translated: CAIRPGGNGGQYF.